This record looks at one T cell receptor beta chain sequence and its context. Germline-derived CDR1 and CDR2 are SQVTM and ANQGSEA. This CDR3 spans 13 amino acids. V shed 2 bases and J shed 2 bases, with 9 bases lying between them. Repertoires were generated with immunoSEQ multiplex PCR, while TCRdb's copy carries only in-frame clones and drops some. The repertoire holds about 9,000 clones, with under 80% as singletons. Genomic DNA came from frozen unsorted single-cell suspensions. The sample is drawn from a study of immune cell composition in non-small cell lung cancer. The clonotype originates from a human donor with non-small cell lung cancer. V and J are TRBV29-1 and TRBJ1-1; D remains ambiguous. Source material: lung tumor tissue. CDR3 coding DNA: TGCAGCGTTGAACTGCGGGAAAACACTGAAGCTTTCTTT. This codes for CSVELRENTEAFF.